The 18 T cell receptor delta chains in this list originate from one sample, sequenced in a study of DNA immune sequencing with unique molecular identifiers. All 8 TRDV and 4 TRDJ genes were targeted in 32-plex amplification of genomic DNA. In roughly 3 barcoding PCR cycles, molecules received a 12-nucleotide UMI, then adapter PCR followed. TCRdb re-analyzed the multiplex PCR reads via CATT. Here the sample spans some 890 delta-chain clones, 25% to 40% being singletons. The sequenced sample was gamma-delta T cells from PBMCs. The receptors stem from a human donor in good health.

This clone showed up just a few times. The likely explanation is a read error, given a far larger clone one base away. The V call is TRDV2, the J call TRDJ1; 7 bases map to TRDD3. The germline V gene has CDR1 GEAIGNYY and CDR2 EKD. V lost 3 bases and J lost 0; bases outside the gene matches: 9. This CDR3 has 16 residues. CDR3 protein: CACDDLGGSYTDKLIF. CDR3 DNA sequence: TGTGCCTGTGACGACCTGGGGGGCTCATACACCGATAAACTCATCTTT.

About this clone itself: The protein given by TCRdb reflects a much larger clone and differs at residue 17 from this DNA's translation, likely from a read error; the protein shown is the DNA's translation. The chain joins TRDV1 to TRDJ1; TRDD3 aligns across 9 bases. CDR1 is TSWWSYY, CDR2 QGS, per germline. The CDR3 totals 24 residues. Trimming removed 0 bases from V and 0 bases from J; junction bases left unmatched: 26. The CDR3 loop reads CALGELSRGHPLGDRGKYTDKLIF. The CDR3 region has the DNA TGTGCTCTTGGGGAACTGTCTAGAGGTCACCCGCTGGGGGATCGAGGAAAGTACACCGATAAACTCATCTTT.

This chain joins TRDV2 and TRDJ1, with D possibly matching TRDD2 (8 bases). Germline lookup yields CDR1 GEAIGNYY and CDR2 EKD. The CDR3 is made up of 29 amino acids. The V end was cut by 1 base, the J end by 2 bases, with 55 bases between. CDR3 nucleotide sequence: TGTGCCTGTGACACTATCAACCCCCGAGGTAGGCTTCCTACTACCCCAAAAGTACTGGGGATCCGGGAAACCGATAAACTCATCTTT. It is translated as CACDTINPRGRLPTTPKVLGIRETDKLIF.

As for this clone: This is likely an artifact of a read error, given a far larger clone one base away. Other DNA sequences within the sample encode an identical CDR3. The J gene is TRDJ2, the V gene TRDV1; 12 bases match TRDD3. CDR1 is TSWWSYY, CDR2 QGS, per germline. This CDR3 contains 26 residues. The CDR3 sequence is CALGHGECLLLLATGGYKFSTDKLIF. The CDR3, as DNA: TGTGCTCTTGGGCATGGAGAGTGCCTTCTTCTGCTAGCTACTGGGGGATACAAATTCTCCACCGATAAACTCATTTTT.

The CDR3 loop reads CACEGLGDTRTDKLIF. The CDR3 bases are TGTGCCTGTGAGGGCCTGGGGGATACAAGGACCGATAAACTCATCTTT. V and J are TRDV2 and TRDJ1; TRDD3 aligns across 11 bases. CDR3 length: 16 residues. With 4 bases clipped from V and 2 bases from J, the junction kept 8 bases outside the gene matches. The germline V gene has CDR1 GEAIGNYY and CDR2 EKD.

With respect to this clone: TCRdb shows a much larger clone's protein in place of this DNA's translation, and the two differ at residue 7, likely through a read error; the protein shown is translated from the DNA. The chain combines TRDV2 with TRDJ1, with D unresolved. The germline gives CDR1 GEAIGNYY, CDR2 EKD. The CDR3 spans 14 residues. Trimming pared 1 base from V and 9 bases from J, leaving 17 bases between. CDR3 in DNA: TGTGCCTGTGACACTGTAGTGGTCAGGCGGGAACTCATCTTT. It is translated as CACDTVVVRRELIF.

To note about this clone: A far larger clone is only one base removed, so a read error is likely. This chain connects TRDV2 to TRDJ1, with a weak D call TRDD3 (5 bases). The CDR3 sequence is 17 residues long. V dropped 4 bases and J dropped 4 bases, with 24 bases sitting between them. Germline values: CDR1 GEAIGNYY, CDR2 EKD. The DNA of the CDR3 is TGTGCCTGTGAAGGGATGCGCACGTTCGGCGACAACGATAAACTCATCTTT. This encodes CACEGMRTFGDNDKLIF.

The sample holds a few counts of this clone. This is likely an artifact of a read error, given a far larger clone one base away. Different DNA sequences within this sample yield the same CDR3. The chain uses TRDV1 and TRDJ1, with TRDD3 matching over 9 bases. Germline V gene sequence: CDR1 TSWWSYY, CDR2 QGS. This CDR3 is built from 23 residues. For the CDR3, the DNA is TGTGCTCTTGGGGGGTCGCGGGGCTATCGGGGATACGCGGGGACTAAGTACACTGATAAACTCATCTTT. Protein sequence: CALGGSRGYRGYAGTKYTDKLIF.

About this clone itself: A far larger clone is only one base removed, so a read error is likely. The chain carries TRDV1 and TRDJ1, with 9 bases fitting TRDD3. J gave up 3 bases and V 2 bases, and 34 bases lay outside the gene matches. The CDR3 has 25 amino acids. The germline V gene encodes CDR1 TSWWSYY and CDR2 QGS. The CDR3 reads CALGEGSYGSSYWGTRGFQADKLIF. The CDR3 region has the DNA TGTGCTCTTGGGGAAGGGTCCTACGGGTCGTCGTACTGGGGGACACGAGGGTTTCAGGCCGATAAACTCATCTTT.

With regard to this clone: The protein TCRdb lists belongs to a much larger clone and differs from this DNA's translation at residue 3, which points to a read error; the protein shown is made from the DNA. The rearrangement uses TRDV1 and TRDJ1, with 11 bases aligning to TRDD3. This CDR3 is 19 amino acids long. Germline CDR1 reads TSWWSYY; CDR2 reads QGS. For the CDR3, the DNA is TGTGCTTTTGGGGAACTCCTAGTACTGGGGGATAGTGACGCCGATAAACTCATCTTT. It translates to CAFGELLVLGDSDADKLIF.

This clone was detected once. Given a far larger clone just one base away, this is likely a sequencing read error. Other DNA sequences within the sample encode an identical CDR3. The chain recombines TRDV1 with TRDJ1, with TRDD3 matching 9 bases. This CDR3 spans 24 amino acids. The germline V gene encodes CDR1 TSWWSYY and CDR2 QGS. DNA for the CDR3: TGTGCTCTTGGAGAACTGTCTAGAGGTCACCCGCTGGGGGATCGAGGAAGGTACACCGATAAACTCATCTTT. Amino acid sequence: CALGELSRGHPLGDRGRYTDKLIF.

Concerning this clone: TCRdb assigns this DNA the protein of a much larger clone, which departs from its translation at residue 19; this likely reflects a read error, and the protein shown comes from translating the DNA. The chain employs TRDV1 and TRDJ1; 9 bases line up with TRDD3. This CDR3 is built from 23 residues. Germline CDR1 and CDR2: TSWWSYY and QGS. The CDR3 spells CALGGSRGYRGYAGTKYTNKLIF. In nucleotides, the CDR3 is TGTGCTCTTGGGGGGTCGCGGGGCTATCGGGGATACGCGGGGACTAAGTACACCAATAAACTCATCTTT.

The CDR3 coding sequence is TGTGCTCTTGGGGAACCCCGGCCCGCCTTCCTACACCCCTTAATCTCTGGGGCCGCCCTAAAGGCCGATAAACTCATCTTT. This translates into CALGEPRPAFLHPLISGAALKADKLIF. The chain joins TRDV1 to TRDJ1, with 9 positions matching TRDD2. Germline V gene sequence: CDR1 TSWWSYY, CDR2 QGS. With 1 base clipped from V and 3 bases from J, the junction kept 39 bases outside the gene matches. This CDR3 has 27 amino acids.

Regarding this clone: Translating this DNA gives a protein that differs at residue 15 from the TCRdb one, which belongs to a much larger clone; a read error is likely, and the protein shown is this translation. The gene calls are TRDV1 and TRDJ1; 9 positions agree with TRDD3. This CDR3 is built from 23 residues. The V gene end was trimmed by 4 bases and the J gene end by 0 bases; junction bases not matched to a gene: 27. Looked up from germline, CDR1 is TSWWSYY and CDR2 is QGS. Written as DNA, the CDR3 is TGTGCTCTTGGGGGGTCGCGGGGCTATCGGGGATACGCGGGGTCTAAGTACACCGATAAACTCATCTTT. Translated: CALGGSRGYRGYAGSKYTDKLIF.

With respect to this clone: This DNA translates differently at residue 14 from the TCRdb protein, which is that of a much larger clone; a read error is likely, and the protein shown is the DNA's own translation. This rearrangement joins TRDV2 to TRDJ1, with 7 bases fitting TRDD3. The germline gives CDR1 GEAIGNYY, CDR2 EKD. The CDR3 has 16 residues. The CDR3 loop reads CACDGLGGSYTDKFIF. The CDR3 DNA follows: TGTGCCTGTGACGGCCTGGGGGGCTCATACACCGATAAATTCATCTTT.

A word on this clone: The likely explanation is a read error, given a far larger clone one base away. Other DNA sequences in this specimen translate into the identical CDR3. This chain connects TRDV1 to TRDJ1, with 8 bases matching TRDD3. Germline trimming cut 5 bases from V and 1 base from J; bases unmatched to any gene: 39. The CDR3 totals 26 residues. Germline CDR1 is TSWWSYY and CDR2 is QGS. This chain's CDR3 is CALGHGECLLLLATGGYKFSTDKLIF. The DNA for the CDR3 is TGTGCTCTTGGGCATGGAGAGTGCCTTCTTCTGCTAGCTACTGGGGGTTACAAATTCTCCACCGATAAACTCATCTTT.

Concerning this clone itself: TCRdb records a much larger clone's protein for this DNA, with a difference at residue 9 that likely arises from a read error; the protein given is the translation of the DNA. The chain carries TRDV2 and TRDJ1; D unresolved. Germline V gene data show CDR1 as GEAIGNYY and CDR2 as EKD. This CDR3 spans 14 amino acids. Trimming removed 1 base from V and 9 bases from J, with 17 bases in between. The CDR3 sequence: CACDTVEVWRELIF. Here the CDR3 DNA reads TGTGCCTGTGACACTGTAGAGGTCTGGCGGGAACTCATCTTT.

A remark on this clone: A far larger clone is a single base away, which makes a read error likely. J is TRDJ1 and V is TRDV3, with TRDD3 matching 9 bases. Germline CDR1 is TVYSNPD and CDR2 is GDNSRS (reference sequence). This CDR3 has 13 residues. V shed 3 bases and J 11 bases; nucleotides not matched to a gene: 13. This CDR3 is CAFSYWGKDGLIF. CDR3 bases: TGTGCCTTCTCATACTGGGGGAAAGATGGCCTCATCTTT. Full variable domain (outside the CDR3, taken from reference TRDV3 and TRDJ1): CDKVTQSSPDQTVASGSEVVLLCTYDTVYSNPDLFWYRIRPDYSFQFVFYGDNSRSEGADFTQGRFSVKHILTQKAFHLVISPVRTEDSATYYCAFSYWGKDGLIFGKGTRVTVEP.